This TCR beta chain originates from a study of T cell repertoires in cytomegalovirus infection. Across the study: Through public TCR beta signatures, both CMV infection and matching HLA type were indicated.

TCRdb reanalysed the reads using MiXCR and keeps one entry per CDR3 protein. The sample contains 120,000 to 150,000 distinct CDR3 sequences, roughly 6% of which appear only once. This clonotype was found many times. Its target is not known. Trimming stripped 5 bases from V and 1 base from J, with 11 bases between. The CDR3 has 14 amino acids. Germline V gives CDR1 SGHVS, CDR2 FQNEAQ. General study findings and limits: In two of eight donors, the top clonotype was HLA-C-restricted CMV-specific. Adding up the frequency of public TCR beta families identified people who carried CMV plus the relevant HLA.

Sequencing was done on a sample of PBMCs. The TCR sequence derives from a human donor in good health (CMV status not recorded). Some clones in this sample may be carry-over from other donors' samples. The genes are TRBV7-8 and TRBJ1-1, with a weak D call TRBD1 (5 bases). The CDR3 region is CASSLGRPNTEAFF. DNA of the CDR3: TGTGCCAGCAGCCTGGGACGGCCGAACACTGAAGCTTTCTTT.